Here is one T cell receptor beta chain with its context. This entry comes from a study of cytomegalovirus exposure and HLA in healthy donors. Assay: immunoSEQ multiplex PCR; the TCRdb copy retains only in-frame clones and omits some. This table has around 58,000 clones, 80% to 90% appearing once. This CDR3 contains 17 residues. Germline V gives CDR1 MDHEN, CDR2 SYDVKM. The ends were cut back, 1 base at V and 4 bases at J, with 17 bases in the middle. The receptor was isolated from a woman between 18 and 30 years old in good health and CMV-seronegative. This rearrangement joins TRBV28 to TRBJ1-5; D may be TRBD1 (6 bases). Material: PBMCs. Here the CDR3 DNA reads TGTGCCAGCAGTTTATATAGGACAGCGAGAAAAAATCAGCCCCAGCATTTT. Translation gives CASSLYRTARKNQPQHF. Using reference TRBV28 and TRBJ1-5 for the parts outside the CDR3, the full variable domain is DVKVTQSSRYLVKRTGEKVFLECVQDMDHENMFWYRQDPGLGLRLIYFSYDVKMKEKGDIPEGYSVSREKKERFSLILESASTNQTSMYLCASSLYRTARKNQPQHFGDGTRLSIL.